This TCR beta chain stems from a study of Ad26.COV2.S vaccination and SARS-CoV-2 variants. Background on the study: It was the COV1001 Ad26.COV2.S trial arm that included the donor. Recipients of Ad26.COV2.S got it intramuscularly, once or twice 56 days apart. Regarding the study as a whole: Spike-specific TCR breadth in vaccine recipients exceeded that seen in placebo recipients.

Treatment here: roughly 18 received Ad26.COV2.S at low or high dose, single or two shots; five or six received placebo; per-sample allocation not given. Sample collection was performed on day 63 after the first vaccine or placebo injection. Some clones are missing from TCRdb's copy, which holds only in-frame ones; the method was immunoSEQ multiplex PCR. The data hold some 390,000 clones, with 89% observed a single time. Germline V gives CDR1 MGHRA, CDR2 YSYEKL. With V trimmed by 2 bases and J by 1 base, 4 bases remained unmatched. CDR3 length equals 15 residues. On this clone: Its antigen is undetermined.

This clonotype was obtained from a person between 18 and 60 years old who received the Ad26.COV2.S COVID-19 vaccine or a placebo. The chain has TRBV4-1 and TRBJ2-7, with TRBD2 matching over 8 bases. This specimen consisted of peripheral blood, obtained in a trial of Ad26.COV2.S vaccine versus placebo. CDR3 residues: CASSQPASGSYEQYF. The CDR3 region has the DNA TGCGCCAGCAGCCAACCGGCTAGCGGGTCCTACGAGCAGTACTTC.